Sequencing of this T cell receptor (beta chain) was carried out in a study of T cells in Graves' hyperthyroidism and ophthalmopathy. The V end lost 0 bases, the J end lost 4 bases, and 11 bases lay between the germline ends. In germline, CDR1 is SGHRS, CDR2 YFSETQ. This CDR3 comprises 14 residues. Many counts were recorded for this clonotype. TCR beta CDR3 regions were amplified from RNA transcripts. First-round RT-PCR targeting the TCR CDR3 was performed with the HTBI primer set. Each CDR3 protein gets one entry after TCRdb re-called the multiplex PCR reads with MiXCR. The table shows 700,000 or so distinct CDR3 sequences, with roughly 15% occurring only once.

V gene TRBV5-1 combines with J gene TRBJ2-7, with TRBD1 as a possible D gene (6 bases). This clonotype was sampled from a woman aged 45-60 years with Graves' ophthalmopathy. Material: blood. CDR3 sequence: CASSLVGQRYEQYF. The CDR3 DNA reads TGCGCCAGCAGCTTGGTTGGACAGAGATACGAGCAGTACTTC.